These T cell receptor beta chains were read from a single sample in a study of PD-1 blockade in classical Hodgkin lymphoma. The repertoire was sequenced with immunoSEQ multiplex PCR; TCRdb's copy has only in-frame clones and lacks some. The table records about 11,000 clones, 75% of them present only once. The input for sequencing was peripheral blood mononuclear cells (PBMCs), taken at baseline. The receptors come from a human donor with classical Hodgkin lymphoma. CDR3s include the opening cysteine and the closing phenylalanine or tryptophan. A D gene is named only where the DNA matches it firmly. The size field is filled for only some rows; it gives once, few, many or a size class.

v_call	d_call	j_call	clone_size	cdr3_aa	cdr3_nt
TRBV10-3	TRBD1	TRBJ1-4	few	CAISENRGATNEKLFF	TGTGCCATCAGTGAGAACAGGGGGGCCACTAATGAAAAACTGTTTTTT
TRBV28	-	TRBJ1-5	medium-sized	CASSRIGAVSNQPQHF	TGTGCCAGCAGTAGAATCGGAGCAGTTAGCAATCAGCCCCAGCATTTT
TRBV27	-	TRBJ1-2	few	CASSLAGHGYTF	TGTGCCAGCAGTTTAGCGGGTCATGGCTACACCTTC
TRBV10-2	TRBD1	TRBJ1-2	-	CASSDYRDSPYGYTF	TGCGCCAGCAGTGACTACCGGGACAGCCCCTATGGCTACACCTTC
TRBV5-4	TRBD2	TRBJ2-2	-	CASSSGGAGNWAGELFF	TGTGCCAGCAGTAGCGGGGGGGCCGGAAATTGGGCCGGGGAGCTGTTTTTT
TRBV7-8	-	TRBJ1-6	once	CASSLGSSYNSPLHF	TGTGCCAGCAGCTTGGGGAGCTCCTATAATTCACCCCTCCACTTT
TRBV7-1	-	TRBJ1-1	-	CASSPGGISEAFF	TGTGCCAGCAGCCCTGGGGGCATCTCTGAAGCTTTCTTT
TRBV19	TRBD1	TRBJ1-1	-	CASSPRDRGGYTEAFF	TGTGCCAGTAGTCCTCGGGACAGGGGCGGGTACACTGAAGCTTTCTTT
TRBV5-8	-	TRBJ2-5	-	CASSYRPGETQYF	TGTGCCAGCAGCTACCGTCCGGGAGAGACCCAGTACTTC
TRBV2	TRBD1	TRBJ1-5	-	CASSEDRGRNQPQHF	TGTGCCAGCAGTGAGGACAGGGGGCGGAATCAGCCCCAGCATTTT
TRBV6-1	-	TRBJ2-3	-	CASSEAQGTFDWDTQYF	TGTGCCAGCAGTGAAGCGCAGGGGACATTCGACTGGGATACGCAGTATTTT
TRBV10-2	-	TRBJ1-6	few	CASSEPEGLGAFRF	TGCGCCAGCAGTGAGCCTGAGGGGTTAGGGGCTTTCCGCTTT
TRBV15	-	TRBJ2-1	-	CATSRHPKRVSYNEQFF	TGTGCCACCAGCAGACACCCTAAGAGGGTGTCCTACAATGAGCAGTTCTTC
TRBV2	-	TRBJ2-7	-	CASMKEGNSYEQYF	TGTGCCAGCATGAAGGAGGGGAACTCCTACGAGCAGTACTTC
TRBV5-5	TRBD1	TRBJ1-2	-	CASSFRDRSYGYTF	TGTGCCAGCAGCTTCCGGGACAGAAGTTATGGCTACACCTTC
TRBV2	TRBD1	TRBJ2-5	few	CASRSGTAIQETQYF	TGTGCCAGCAGATCCGGGACAGCGATCCAAGAGACCCAGTACTTC
TRBV7-4	TRBD1	TRBJ1-4	few	CASSGQGATLEEKLFF	TGTGCCAGCAGCGGACAGGGGGCGACCCTGGAAGAAAAACTGTTTTTT
TRBV9	-	TRBJ2-5	once	CASSASFQETQYF	TGTGCCAGCAGCGCCTCCTTCCAAGAGACCCAGTACTTC
TRBV5-1	-	TRBJ1-1	once	CASGDTQGTEAFF	TGCGCCAGCGGGGACACGCAAGGCACTGAAGCTTTCTTT
TRBV5-6	-	TRBJ1-2	-	CASSLGGRKYGYTF	TGTGCCAGCAGCTTGGGTGGACGGAAATATGGCTACACCTTC
TRBV27	-	TRBJ1-1	-	CASSGRNTEAFF	TGTGCCAGCTCGGGCCGGAACACTGAAGCTTTCTTT
TRBV7-2	-	TRBJ2-2	-	CASSFWGHNTGELFF	TGTGCCAGCAGCTTCTGGGGGCACAACACCGGGGAGCTGTTTTTT
TRBV18	TRBD1	TRBJ2-2	few	CASSLTGRNTGELFF	TGTGCCAGCTCCCTGACAGGGAGGAACACCGGGGAGCTGTTTTTT
TRBV7-6	-	TRBJ2-1	-	CASSPVRGADNEQFF	TGTGCCAGCAGCCCCGTCAGGGGGGCAGACAATGAGCAGTTCTTC
TRBV7-9	-	TRBJ1-5	-	CASSLDRSYGRNQPQHF	TGTGCCAGCAGCTTGGACAGATCCTATGGGAGGAATCAGCCCCAGCATTTT
TRBV5-6	-	TRBJ2-3	-	CASSLSGWTDTQYF	TGTGCCAGCAGCTTAAGCGGGTGGACAGATACGCAGTATTTT
TRBV14	-	TRBJ1-2	-	CASSQVAANYGYTF	TGTGCCAGCAGCCAAGTCGCAGCTAACTATGGCTACACCTTC